This T cell receptor beta chain was sequenced during a study of T-cell memory formation after mild COVID-19. Study-wide background: There were largely donor-specific TCR clusters. Whole-study results and caveats: The CD4+ clones that contracted clustered mainly within CM and EM, and the CD8+ clones concentrated in EMRA. Memory from before infection featured some responding clones, which suggests cross-reactive memory joined.

The CDR3 length is 14 residues. The ends were cut back, 7 bases at V and 1 base at J, with 10 bases in the middle. Germline loops: CDR1 MNHEY, CDR2 SVGEGT. It was 5'RACE with constant-segment primers that produced the TCR alpha and TCR beta cDNA libraries, which carried sample barcodes and UMIs. Each CDR3 protein is one row after TCRdb ran MiXCR on the 5' RACE reads. The sample lists 250,000 to 350,000 distinct CDR3 sequences; around an eighth were seen once. A word on this clonotype: Its antigen remains unknown.

The TCR originated in a man in his late teens or twenties who had mild COVID-19 (a few samples of this study predate the infection). Cell type and time point are not known. The rearrangement links TRBV6-2 or TRBV6-3 to TRBJ2-2; no definite D call. Sequenced: PBMCs or a T cell subset sorted from them (not recorded which). CDR3 nucleotide sequence: TGTGCCAGCAATCGACACCTGAACACCGGGGAGCTGTTTTTT. Translation: CASNRHLNTGELFF.